These 22 T cell receptor beta chains were all obtained from the same sample, sequenced in a study of cytomegalovirus exposure and HLA in healthy donors. Both 60 Vbeta primers and 13 Jbeta primers went into the PCR. Measured with immunoSEQ multiplex PCR; TCRdb has only the in-frame clones, and not every one. The sample contains under 200,000 clones, approximately 71% of which appear only once. Sample: PBMCs. The source is a male donor in good health and CMV-seronegative.

J is TRBJ1-1 and V is TRBV19; D gene uncertain. The V gene lost 7 bases and the J gene lost 5 bases, with 14 bases spanning the gap. Germline CDR1 LNHDA, CDR2 SQIVND (reference sequence). The CDR3 sequence is 13 residues long. CDR3 residues: CASTSGGRTEAFF. For the CDR3, the DNA is TGTGCCAGTACCTCGGGAGGGAGGACTGAAGCTTTCTTT.

There are a few counts of this clone. The chain couples TRBV10-3 to TRBJ1-3, with D perhaps TRBD1 (5 bases). Trimming took 2 bases from V and 0 from J, leaving 5 bases between them. The length of the CDR3 is 14 residues. Germline V CDR1 and CDR2: ENHRY, SYGVKD. CDR3 sequence reads: CAISEGASGNTIYF. The DNA for the CDR3 is TGTGCCATCAGTGAGGGGGCCTCTGGAAACACCATATATTTT.

This clone has a single count. A junction boundary mismatches the germline segment, possibly from a read error. The chain joins TRBV7-9 to TRBJ1-4; 7 bases map to TRBD1. This CDR3 region has 15 residues. Germline assignment: CDR1 SEHNR and CDR2 FQNEAQ (reference sequence). As DNA, the CDR3 is TGTTCCAGCAGCCGCGTGACAGGGAGAATTGAAAAACTGTTTTTT. Its translation: CSSSRVTGRIEKLFF.

The genes are TRBV19 and TRBJ2-7; 9 nucleotides match TRBD2. Trimming cost V 6 bases and J 2 bases; bases outside gene matches: 8. This CDR3 contains 15 residues. Germline V gene lookup returns CDR1 LNHDA and CDR2 SQIVND (reference sequence). The CDR3 spells CASSLKRGATYEQYF. Here the CDR3 DNA reads TGTGCCAGTAGCCTAAAGCGGGGGGCCACCTACGAGCAGTACTTC.

V usage is TRBV5-1 and J usage is TRBJ1-3, with a tentative D call TRBD1 (5 bases). There are 16 residues in the CDR3. Between the trimmed V and J ends, which lost 1 base and 4 bases, there was a span of 15 bases. Germline V gene sequence: CDR1 SGHRS, CDR2 YFSETQ. Here the CDR3 DNA reads TGCGCCAGCAGCTTGACGGTGGCAGGGCTCGGAAACACCATATATTTT. Protein sequence: CASSLTVAGLGNTIYF.

This clone was seen a few times. The chain couples TRBV4-3 to TRBJ2-2, with D possibly matching TRBD2 (6 bases). Trimming removed 3 bases at V and 6 bases at J, with 11 bases between. There are 14 residues in the CDR3. CDR1 is LGHNA, CDR2 YSLEER, per germline. The CDR3 spells CASSHSTSSGELFF. The CDR3, as DNA: TGCGCCAGCAGCCACTCAACTAGCTCCGGGGAGCTGTTTTTT.

This chain joins TRBV6-1 and TRBJ1-2; the match to TRBD1 covers 8 bases. Per the germline V gene, CDR1 is MNHNS and CDR2 is SASEGT. The CDR3 extends over 11 amino acids. After removal of 6 bases from V and 7 bases from J, the junction contained 1 base not matched to a gene. CDR3 DNA: TGTGCCAGCAGAGGGACAGGTGGCTACACCTTC. Its protein is CASRGTGGYTF.

In its sample, this clone was seen a few times. The chain combines TRBV28 with TRBJ2-5, with D maybe TRBD1 (5 bases). Trimming pared 5 bases from V and 1 base from J, leaving 17 bases between. This CDR3 is 16 amino acids long. CDR1 is MDHEN and CDR2 is SYDVKM in the germline V gene. In DNA form, the CDR3 reads TGTGCCAGCAGTCTTTCCAGGGTTGGAAGCCAAGAGACCCAGTACTTC. Translation gives CASSLSRVGSQETQYF.

The V call is TRBV7-9, the J call TRBJ2-7, with 10 bases identical to TRBD2. The germline CDR1 and CDR2 sequences are SEHNR and FQNEAQ (reference sequence). Losses at the gene ends were 5 bases for V and 5 bases for J; bases not matched to a gene: 6. CDR3 length equals 14 residues. CDR3 amino acids: CASSPGLAIHEQYF. The CDR3 nucleotides are TGTGCCAGCAGCCCGGGACTAGCGATCCACGAGCAGTACTTC.

This clone has a handful of counts. V usage is TRBV14 and J usage is TRBJ2-7; 11 nucleotides align to TRBD1. With V trimmed by 4 bases and J by 1 base, 9 bases remained unmatched. The length of the CDR3 is 17 residues. Per the germline V gene, CDR1 is SGHDN and CDR2 is FVKESK. CDR3 coding DNA: TGTGCCAGCAGCCCCATCGGACAGGGGGCGGGTTCCTACGAGCAGTACTTC. Amino acids: CASSPIGQGAGSYEQYF.

J is TRBJ2-7 and V is TRBV4-1; 7 positions agree with TRBD1. Germline V lookup: CDR1 MGHRA, CDR2 YSYEKL. Trimming cost V 5 bases and J 4 bases; bases outside gene matches: 5. This CDR3 has 13 amino acids. The CDR3 nucleotides are TGCGCCAGCAGCTTCGACAGGGATTACGAGCAGTACTTC. Residues: CASSFDRDYEQYF.

The rearrangement uses TRBV27 and TRBJ1-1, with D possibly matching TRBD1 (5 bases). The CDR3 contains 15 residues. CDR1 and CDR2 (germline): MNHEY, SMNVEV (reference sequence). V gave up 5 bases and J gave up 6 bases, with 19 bases separating them. The CDR3 here is CASSRRLGTGAEAFF. The DNA of the CDR3 is TGTGCCAGCAGTCGACGCTTAGGGACTGGGGCTGAAGCTTTCTTT.

The CDR3 region has the DNA TGTGCCAGCAGCTTAGCCGGGGGGGGGACTGAAGCTTTCTTT. Its protein product is CASSLAGGGTEAFF. This rearrangement joins TRBV7-9 to TRBJ1-1, with D possibly being TRBD1 (5 bases). Germline V lookup: CDR1 SEHNR, CDR2 FQNEAQ (reference sequence). This CDR3 comprises 14 residues. The V end was cut by 0 bases, the J end by 5 bases, with 10 bases between.

This chain links TRBV6-5 with TRBJ2-2; TRBD2 matches at 9 bases. CDR3 length equals 15 residues. CDR1 and CDR2 (germline): MNHEY, SVGAGI. Trimming cost V 3 bases and J 6 bases; bases outside gene matches: 5. Here the CDR3 reads CASSYMGTSSGELFF. The CDR3 DNA follows: TGTGCCAGCAGTTATATGGGGACTAGCTCCGGGGAGCTGTTTTTT.

The rearrangement joins TRBV5-6 to TRBJ2-5, with D maybe TRBD1 (6 bases). This CDR3 comprises 14 residues. Germline CDR1 and CDR2: SGHDT and YYEEEE. V lost 0 bases to trimming and J lost 3 bases, with 9 bases between them. CDR3 residues: CASSLGDIEETQYF. The CDR3 DNA is TGTGCCAGCAGCTTGGGGGACATCGAAGAGACCCAGTACTTC.

V gene TRBV5-6 combines with J gene TRBJ1-2, with D tentatively TRBD1 (6 bases). V was shortened by 3 bases and J by 4 bases, with 13 bases between the two germline ends. This CDR3 has 14 residues. Germline values: CDR1 SGHDT, CDR2 YYEEEE. The CDR3 loop reads CASSSGQRSYGYTF. CDR3 nucleotides: TGTGCCAGCAGCTCCGGACAGAGGTCCTATGGCTACACCTTC.

The rearrangement links TRBV27 to TRBJ2-2; D is undetermined. V was shortened by 0 bases and J by 3 bases, with 8 bases between the two germline ends. In germline, CDR1 is MNHEY, CDR2 SMNVEV (reference sequence). The CDR3 contains 15 residues. As DNA, the CDR3 is TGTGCCAGCAGTTTATCCAGTCCATACACCGGGGAGCTGTTTTTT. Its protein is CASSLSSPYTGELFF.

This clone was recorded a few times. This sequence joins TRBV4-1 and TRBJ2-7; 11 bases are shared with TRBD1. With V trimmed by 5 bases and J by 5 bases, 11 bases remained unmatched. CDR1 and CDR2 (germline): MGHRA, YSYEKL. The CDR3 runs 16 residues. Here the CDR3 reads CASSEGPGTGGHEQYF. The DNA of the CDR3 is TGCGCCAGCAGCGAAGGCCCGGGGACAGGGGGACACGAGCAGTACTTC.

This clone was found a few times. The chain has TRBV10-3 and TRBJ2-2; 10 bases map to TRBD2. This CDR3 comprises 13 residues. Germline V gene sequence: CDR1 ENHRY, CDR2 SYGVKD. Trimming cost V 8 bases and J 7 bases; bases outside gene matches: 4. CDR3 DNA: TGTGCCATCGAGGCTAGCGGGGGCGGGGAGCTGTTTTTT. It codes for CAIEASGGGELFF.

The V call is TRBV18, the J call TRBJ2-5; unclear D gene. The CDR3 contains 12 residues. The V gene's germline CDR1 is KGHSH and CDR2 LQKENI. Trimming stripped 4 bases from V and 2 bases from J, with 5 bases between. CDR3 residues: CASSQLQETQYF. CDR3 DNA sequence: TGTGCCAGCTCACAACTACAAGAGACCCAGTACTTC.

The V call is TRBV27, the J call TRBJ2-5; D gene ambiguous. The end of the DNA fits TRBJ2-7 better, so the J call may be wrong. Germline values: CDR1 MNHEY, CDR2 SMNVEV (reference sequence). The length of the CDR3 is 13 residues. The DNA for the CDR3 is TGTGCCAGCAGTTTAAACAGTGAGTACGAGCAGTACTTC. Translating gives CASSLNSEYEQYF.

Details on this clone: The same CDR3 also results from other DNA sequences found in this sample. This rearrangement joins TRBV9 to TRBJ1-1; D not certain. This CDR3 contains 13 residues. V was clipped by 0 bases and J by 0 bases, with 3 bases between them. CDR1 and CDR2 (germline): SGDLS, YYNGEE. Written as DNA, the CDR3 is TGTGCCAGCAGCGTAGGTATGAACACTGAAGCTTTCTTT. Encoded protein: CASSVGMNTEAFF.